The next 14 T cell receptor beta chains were all read from a single sample in a study of regulatory T cells in long-lasting Graves disease. Time point described: persistent/refractory GD, antithyroid drugs over 5 years with positive TRAb. PBMCs provided the RNA from which the TCR library was made. To make TCR beta libraries, researchers used iRepertoire HTBI primers and Arm-PCR of CDR3 regions. TCRdb fed the multiplex PCR reads into MiXCR, producing one record per CDR3 protein. In the table there are roughly 700,000 distinct CDR3 sequences, 25% to 30% of which are singletons. The sequencing here drew on peripheral blood mononuclear cells (PBMCs), taken when the disease was refractory, from a patient treated with antithyroid drugs. The receptors stem from a female donor with Graves disease.

The V and J genes are TRBV19 and TRBJ1-2, with 12 bases fitting TRBD1. The length of the CDR3 is 17 residues. Trimming removed 7 bases from V and 4 bases from J; junction bases left unmatched: 13. Germline V CDR1 and CDR2: LNHDA, SQIVND (reference sequence). The CDR3 nucleotides are TGTGCCAGTAAGATCGGGGACAGGGGGCTTTTCGGCTATGGCTACACCTTC. Protein product: CASKIGDRGLFGYGYTF.

The V call is TRBV29-1, the J call TRBJ2-7, with TRBD2 matching over 8 bases. The CDR3 extends over 15 amino acids. The V segment lost 6 bases and the J segment 2 bases; nucleotides outside the gene matches: 12. The germline gives CDR1 SQVTM, CDR2 ANQGSEA. As DNA, the CDR3 is TGCAGCGTCGATGGACTAGCTCCCAGGGCCTACGAGCAGTACTTC. It specifies CSVDGLAPRAYEQYF.

This chain uses TRBV9 with TRBJ2-1, with 9 positions matching TRBD2. Germline V gene lookup returns CDR1 SGDLS and CDR2 YYNGEE. The CDR3 length is 16 residues. Trimming took 3 bases from V and 5 from J; bases not matched to a gene: 9. The CDR3 loop reads CASSGLWAGGNNEQFF. CDR3 in DNA: TGTGCCAGCAGCGGCCTCTGGGCGGGAGGGAACAATGAGCAGTTCTTC.

This chain joins TRBV5-1 and TRBJ1-1; D is perhaps TRBD1 (5 bases). The CDR3 contains 14 residues. Germline CDR1 reads SGHRS; CDR2 reads YFSETQ. The V end lost 4 bases, the J end lost 0 bases, and 10 bases lay between the germline ends. In nucleotides, the CDR3 is TGCGCCAGCAGCCAACAGGTGCTGAACACTGAAGCTTTCTTT. Translating it yields CASSQQVLNTEAFF.

This clonotype was detected ten times or more. The V and J genes are TRBV29-1 and TRBJ1-2, with D possibly matching TRBD1 (6 bases). Germline V gives CDR1 SQVTM, CDR2 ANQGSEA. The CDR3 is 12 amino acids. V was cut by 5 bases and J by 4 bases, with 11 bases left in between. CDR3 in DNA: TGCAGCGTTCTGGACAGAGTCTATGGCTACACCTTC. Its protein product is CSVLDRVYGYTF.

This clonotype was observed at least ten times. V and J are TRBV28 and TRBJ1-2; no clear D gene. Trimming removed 5 bases from V and 5 bases from J, with 9 bases in between. This CDR3 has 12 amino acids. Germline assignment: CDR1 MDHEN and CDR2 SYDVKM. The CDR3 loop is CASSDLLYGYTF. The CDR3 DNA reads as TGTGCCAGCAGTGACCTTCTATATGGCTACACCTTC.

This clonotype was observed many times. This sequence joins TRBV20-1 and TRBJ2-7; 11 bases align to TRBD2. Germline lookup yields CDR1 DFQATT and CDR2 SNEGSKA (reference sequence). J lost 3 bases, V lost 1 base, and 2 bases had no gene match. This CDR3 contains 14 residues. CDR3 loop: CSARATSGDYEQYF. The CDR3 DNA reads as TGCAGTGCTAGAGCGACTAGCGGGGACTACGAGCAGTACTTC.

This clonotype turned up a few times. The chain recombines TRBV20-1 with TRBJ2-5, with a possible D match to TRBD1 (5 bases). This CDR3 spans 14 amino acids. From germline, CDR1 is DFQATT and CDR2 SNEGSKA (reference sequence). The germline V and J ends were trimmed by 3 bases and 1 base, with 12 bases remaining between them. The CDR3 region has the DNA TGCAGTGCTAGCCCCCAGGGCATCCAAGAGACCCAGTACTTC. It translates to CSASPQGIQETQYF.

This clonotype has just a few counts. The chain employs TRBV20-1 and TRBJ2-5; D ambiguous. Germline CDR1 is DFQATT and CDR2 is SNEGSKA (reference sequence). CDR3 length: 14 residues. The V end lost 0 bases, the J end lost 3 bases, and 11 bases lay between the germline ends. CDR3 sequence reads: CSARDLGWKETQYF. Here the CDR3 DNA reads TGCAGTGCTAGAGATCTCGGGTGGAAAGAGACCCAGTACTTC.

This sequence joins TRBV30 and TRBJ2-5; 10 nucleotides line up with TRBD2. CDR1 is GTSNPN, CDR2 SVGIG, per germline (reference sequence). The CDR3 runs 16 residues. V shed 1 base and J 5 bases; nucleotides not matched to a gene: 10. The CDR3 region has the DNA TGTGCCTGGAGTGGTCTAGCGGGAGACAAGGGGGAGACCCAGTACTTC. Its protein product is CAWSGLAGDKGETQYF. The full variable domain, with the rest looked up from reference TRBV30 and TRBJ2-5, is SQTIHQWPATLVQPVGSPLSLECTVEGTSNPNLYWYRQAAGRGLQLLFYSVGIGQISSEVPQNLSASRPQDRQFILSSKKLLLSDSGFYLCAWSGLAGDKGETQYFGPGTRLLVL.

The rearrangement links TRBV20-1 to TRBJ2-3; TRBD1 matches 8 bases. The length of the CDR3 is 14 residues. CDR1 DFQATT and CDR2 SNEGSKA come from the germline V gene (reference sequence). J was trimmed by 5 bases and V by 5 bases; bases with no gene match: 9. The CDR3 reads CSAAVQGAGDTQYF. The DNA of the CDR3 is TGCAGTGCTGCCGTCCAGGGGGCTGGAGATACGCAGTATTTT.

In this sample, this clonotype turned up many times. The chain uses TRBV2 and TRBJ1-4, with TRBD1 matching over 9 bases. The germline V gene has CDR1 SNHLY and CDR2 FYNNEI. This CDR3 region has 15 residues. The trim removed 0 bases at V and 7 bases at J, leaving 3 bases unmatched. The CDR3 nucleotides read TGTGCCAGCAGTGAAGCAGGACAGGGGAGTGAAAAACTGTTTTTT. Protein: CASSEAGQGSEKLFF.

This chain uses TRBV9 with TRBJ1-1; D gene uncertain. CDR1 SGDLS and CDR2 YYNGEE come from the germline V gene. The germline V and J ends were trimmed by 1 base and 10 bases, with 14 bases remaining between them. The CDR3 contains 13 residues. This CDR3 is CASSVRPETRAFF. In DNA form, the CDR3 reads TGTGCCAGCAGCGTAAGGCCAGAAACTAGAGCTTTCTTT.

This clonotype was counted between two and nine times. The rearrangement joins TRBV6-1 to TRBJ2-2, with 7 positions matching TRBD2. Germline lookup yields CDR1 MNHNS and CDR2 SASEGT. With 6 bases clipped from V and 1 base from J, the junction kept 8 bases outside the gene matches. This CDR3 region has 16 residues. This CDR3 is CASRPPGTKNTGELFF. CDR3 DNA: TGTGCCAGCAGGCCCCCCGGGACTAAGAACACCGGGGAGCTGTTTTTT.